This T cell receptor (beta chain) came from a study of cytomegalovirus exposure and HLA in healthy donors (dated by TCRdb to the late 2010s). Concerning the study at large: An earlier analysis of roughly 500 of the donors reported 250 to 300 Gb of sequence data and about 100 million unique TCR beta sequences from about 180 million T cells. All discovery cohort repertoires had been generated on a single sequencing platform. Typing coverage varied by locus: about 629-640 donors for A, B, C, DRB1 and DQB1; some 520 for DQA1; about 600 for DPA1; roughly 450 for DPB1. Rather than using new phenotypic data, the later analysis identified candidate immune exposures from TCR beta sequences and from how often those sequences occurred across donors. The genetic ancestry cluster associated with self-reported Caucasian donors included around four fifths of the 300 to 400 genotyped donors. Several DR-DQ haplotypes were treated as single units for association and clustering because of strong linkage in the cohort. A later genetic analysis took genome-wide SNP genotypes for about 55% of the roughly 700 donors and used that subset as a discovery cohort. The study was designed to test whether signatures of past pathogen exposure could be identified by cataloging public T cell receptors. High-throughput TCR immunosequencing, statistical association of individual TCRs with disease status, and machine learning were combined to predict cytomegalovirus infection status. A later analysis re-analyzed previously published TCR beta repertoires from approximately 700 donors and added high-resolution HLA genotyping to study TCR occurrence patterns. The study used immunosequencing to profile the T cell repertoires of hundreds of subjects and linked those repertoires to cytomegalovirus serostatus. Class I and class II HLA loci were covered by the typing at four-digit resolution. Donor age, sex, ethnicity and CMV serostatus were compiled together with the repertoire data. Across some 400 genotyped donors of the cohort, an average of roughly 200,000 unique TCR beta nucleotide sequences per donor were sequenced, and 15% to 20% of those sequences were non-productive. An earlier analysis of around 640 of the donors used high-throughput TCR beta sequencing to judge whether each TCR beta V gene segment behaved as functional or pseudogenic. In addition to the first cohort of 666 subjects, a separate validation cohort of approximately 120 different subjects was used. An early release that covered fewer than 750 HLA-typed donors contained around 300 gigabases of sequencing data and roughly 84 million unique TCR sequences.

The cohort was made up of roughly 670 healthy bone marrow donors. At the time of sampling, every cohort member was nominally healthy, though immune exposures that went unrecorded were likely present. The donor tested CMV seronegative and was one of the 352 seronegative cohort members. A peripheral blood sample was provided by each donor, and peripheral blood mononuclear cells were used for TCR beta sequencing. The Qiagen DNeasy Blood Extraction Kit was used to extract genomic DNA from the blood cell samples. In regard to this clone: Which antigen it targets is not known. The sample holds no much larger clone one base away, and base qualities are not on file.

V is pared back by 0 bases and J by 2 bases, with 11 bases lying between the germline termini. CDR1 SGHRS and CDR2 YFSETQ were looked up in the germline V gene. Taken from cysteine to phenylalanine, the CDR3 has 15 residues. The read is trimmed to its CDR3 DNA, 45 bases read in frame from base 1. The research as a whole found: In an earlier analysis of approximately 590 of the donors, most TCR beta V segments appeared in productive rearrangements about 87% or about 30% of the time, broadly matching IMGT annotations. A later genetic analysis associated a missense DCLRE1C variant with V-gene and J-gene trimming of TCR beta chains, and an independent cohort replicated the association. Several of the top co-occurrence clusters appeared to be linked to parvovirus B19, influenza, CMV and Epstein-Barr virus, according to a later analysis. A later analysis found that TCR association rates varied across HLA loci, with DRB1 alleles showing the most associated TCRs and HLA-C alleles the fewest. Because HLA typing was unavailable for some donors at each locus, only the typed subset was used in association tests. A later analysis found that HLA-associated TCR beta chains were more clonally expanded and had lower generation probabilities than equally common non-associated chains. Linkage disequilibrium might explain the correlated functional status among segregating V segments, but an unknown experimental factor could not be excluded. When HLA alleles, especially DR and DQ, strongly co-occurred, TCR associations were difficult to assign to individual alleles. Some IMGT-functional V segments, including TRBV6-2 and TRBV6-3, could not be told apart with the 87-base-pair reads, so those segments were excluded. Only TCR beta chains were sequenced in this cohort, and the absence of alpha or paired-chain data limited detectable features. Across donors, most TCR sequences were observed very rarely, whereas some public TCRs were present in many individuals. A later genetic analysis reported fewer N-insertions in productive TCRs among donors in an Asian-associated ancestry cluster than the approximately 670-donor mean. Immune exposure information for the cohort was limited to CMV serostatus. A group of highly shared sequence variants was considered likely to be a technical artifact of the sequencing pipeline. The study gave a list of over 150 TCR beta chains associated with cytomegalovirus. Because counts were too low, about 18 rarely observed V segments, including chromosome 9 orphons, were excluded from the earlier analysis of 500 to 700 of the donors. A further reported finding was that TCR beta sequences accurately predicted the HLA-A and HLA-B alleles for most subjects in the first cohort. Most CMV-associated TCR beta chains appeared to be HLA-restricted in a later analysis, and the HLA associations seemed to be driven largely by CMV exposure. Presence/absence analyses assumed roughly uniform sequencing depth across donors, an assumption that may not hold. Specific HLA alleles were associated with 15,000 to 20,000 TCR beta sequences at a false discovery rate of 0.05 in a later analysis. In both the original and validation cohorts, the classifier was reported to diagnose cytomegalovirus status with high specificity and sensitivity. In vitro tests confirmed that three of the cytomegalovirus-associated TCR beta chains recognize cytomegalovirus antigens. The authors suggested that the approach could potentially be generalized to other disease states and immunological phenotypes.

The library relied on the immunoSEQ multiplex PCR assay. For the multiplex PCR, a mixture combining 60 forward primers for TCR Vbeta segments and 13 reverse primers for TCR Jbeta segments was used. Amplification of the CDR3 region of rearranged TCR beta genes was performed with a multiplex PCR assay on genomic DNA. Amplified TCR beta libraries were sequenced as 87-base-pair reads on the Illumina HiSeq System. The original pipeline was this. Across the roughly 670 repertoires, a later analysis counted approximately 83 million unique TCR beta chains, roughly 11 million of which were shared by at least two donors. A nearest-neighbor algorithm error-corrected the raw reads and collapsed the reads into unique sequences, merging closely related sequences to remove PCR and sequencing errors. Alignment of CDR3 sequences to IMGT reference sequences was used to assign V, D and J gene segments. For a sequence to be retained, a match of at least six nucleotides to both a V gene segment and a J gene segment was required. A rearrangement counted as productive if the CDR3 had no stop codons and remained in frame with V and J, and every other rearrangement counted as non-productive. CDR3 was defined by IMGT convention, running from the second conserved V-encoded cysteine to the conserved J-encoded phenylalanine. The earlier analysis of 500 to 600 of the donors excluded sequences that lacked an unambiguous match to a single V gene segment. In an earlier analysis of 587 of the donors, V segments were called functional above 56.7% productive rearrangements and were called segregating when the between-donor standard deviation exceeded 5%. A statistical classification framework was built for diagnosing cytomegalovirus status from the catalog of TCR beta chain sequences. A later analysis assigned V and J genes by comparing TCR nucleotide sequences with IMGT/GENE-DB human TR gene sequences. A later analysis assigned CDR3 sequences and most-parsimonious VDJ recombination scenarios with the TCRdist pipeline. In a later analysis, each TCR beta chain was defined by its CDR3 amino acid sequence together with its V-gene family, and reads lacking a unique V-gene family were excluded. As a way to deal with suspected cross-contamination and a sequencing artifact, a later analysis dropped 592 nucleotide sequences that were highly shared and had low generation probability. For each public chain, a later analysis derived a clonal expansion index from normalized ranks of inferred template counts within each repertoire. Generation probabilities in a later analysis came from a VDJ recombination model fitted to out-of-frame rearrangements, and those results were checked against IGoR. In a later analysis, hypergeometric tests were used to score TCR-TCR, TCR-HLA and TCR-CMV co-occurrence, with a repertoire-size bias correction applied to TCR pairs. In a later analysis, false discovery rates were estimated by permuting HLA or CMV assignments 20 times. In a later analysis, co-occurring TCRs were grouped using DBSCAN, and TCRdist sequence similarity was added for clustering within HLA-allele-positive subsets. Repertoires with fewer than 30,000 or more than 120,000 public chains were left out of co-occurrence clustering, as were a handful of repertoires with anomalous nucleotide sharing. TCRdb carries this immuneACCESS record with in-frame sequences only. Its versions omit some clonotypes, under half of them owing to an unresolved V gene in the studies checked, with the rest unexplained. V and J calls and clone size are given by that table; D and trimming were obtained from the DNA. The sample includes 150,000 or so clones, with approximately 86% observed a single time. The ten largest make up almost 2% of the sample.

Sequenced input: PBMCs. This receptor was taken from a woman in her late teens or twenties in good health and CMV-seronegative. The chain uses TRBV5-1 and TRBJ2-5; no D gene is confidently identified. The sequenced DNA: TGCGCCAGCAGCTTGGCTTTCCCGTTTCAAGAGACCCAGTACTTC. It translates to CASSLAFPFQETQYF.